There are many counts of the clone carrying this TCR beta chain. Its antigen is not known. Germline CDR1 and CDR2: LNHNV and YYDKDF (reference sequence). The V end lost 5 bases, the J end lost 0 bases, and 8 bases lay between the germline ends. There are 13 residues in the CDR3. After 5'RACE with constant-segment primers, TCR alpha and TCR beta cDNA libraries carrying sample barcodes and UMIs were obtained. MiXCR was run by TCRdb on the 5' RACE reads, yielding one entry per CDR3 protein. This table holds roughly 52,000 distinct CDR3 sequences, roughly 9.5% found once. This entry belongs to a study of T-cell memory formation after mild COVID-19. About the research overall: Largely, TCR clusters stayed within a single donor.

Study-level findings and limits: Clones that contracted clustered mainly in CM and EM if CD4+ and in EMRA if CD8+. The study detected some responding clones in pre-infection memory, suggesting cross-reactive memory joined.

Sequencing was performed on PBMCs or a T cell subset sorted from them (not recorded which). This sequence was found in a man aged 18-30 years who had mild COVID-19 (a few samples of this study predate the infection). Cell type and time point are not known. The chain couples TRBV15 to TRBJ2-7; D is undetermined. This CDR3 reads CATSLSVSYEQYF. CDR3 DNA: TGTGCCACCAGCTTGTCAGTCTCCTACGAGCAGTACTTC.